This TCR beta chain derives from a study of post-analysis software for immune sequencing data. On the study more broadly: The cohort encompassed relapsing-remitting, secondary progressive and progressive-relapsing multiple sclerosis disease courses.

Unique molecular identifiers were carried by the TCR beta cDNA libraries. TCRdb reanalysed the PCR reads using MiXCR and keeps one entry per CDR3 protein. The sample contains more than 500,000 distinct CDR3 sequences, under 40% of which appear only once. CDR1 and CDR2 from the germline V gene are SEHNR and FQNEAQ (reference sequence). The CDR3 spans 14 residues. The V end was cut by 3 bases, the J end by 1 base, with 8 bases between. Worth noting for this clonotype: The antigen is undetermined.

General study results and limits: The five TRBV segments detected at higher frequency in patients than in controls included TRBV5-6, TRBV5-1 and TRBV20-1. Among multiple sclerosis patients, normalized Chao1 diversity was significantly below that of controls.

Sample: blood. V usage is TRBV7-9 and J usage is TRBJ2-3; D is undetermined. The TCR comes from a girl between 2 and 17 years old with multiple sclerosis. CDR3 bases: TGTGCCAGCAGCTTTCCCGGACGCACAGATACGCAGTATTTT. This translates into CASSFPGRTDTQYF.